One sample yielded the 11 T cell receptor beta chains listed below, sequenced in a study of CD8+ T cells in alopecia areata. Extracted from the samples, RNA was reverse transcribed into cDNA to serve as the sequencing template. Some clones are missing from TCRdb's copy, which holds only in-frame ones; the method was immunoSEQ multiplex PCR. This table holds just over 150,000 clones, around half found once. Here the sequenced sample was CD8+ T cells sorted from blood, taken at week 0. These TCRs come from a human donor with alopecia areata.

Only a few counts were recorded for this clone. The chain carries TRBV29-1 and TRBJ2-3, with TRBD2 matching 12 bases. Germline assignment: CDR1 SQVTM and CDR2 ANQGSEA. V gave up 6 bases and J gave up 0 bases; unmatched junction bases: 4. The CDR3 runs 15 residues. CDR3 nucleotide sequence: TGCAGCGTCAGGACTAGCGGGGCTAGCACAGATACGCAGTATTTT. It is translated as CSVRTSGASTDTQYF.

This clone appeared a few times. The chain has TRBV4-3 and TRBJ2-7; D not certain. The CDR3 covers 15 residues. The V and J ends lost 0 bases and 2 bases respectively, with 11 bases between them. CDR1 is LGHNA, CDR2 YSLEER, per germline. The CDR3: CASSQDRTYPYEQYF. The DNA for the CDR3 is TGCGCCAGCAGCCAAGATCGGACCTACCCCTACGAGCAGTACTTC.

This clone was seen a single time. The V gene is TRBV4-1, the J gene TRBJ2-3; 7 bases are shared with TRBD1. This CDR3 spans 16 amino acids. Germline V gives CDR1 MGHRA, CDR2 YSYEKL. Trimming cost V 4 bases and J 2 bases; bases outside gene matches: 9. CDR3 DNA sequence: TGCGCCAGCAGCCCCCGACAGGGTCCCGACACAGATACGCAGTATTTT. It translates to CASSPRQGPDTDTQYF.

This clone was found a few times. The chain recombines TRBV19 with TRBJ1-1; 7 bases are shared with TRBD1. The CDR3 covers 13 residues. The trim removed 9 bases at V and 3 bases at J, leaving 7 bases unmatched. Germline V gives CDR1 LNHDA, CDR2 SQIVND (reference sequence). The DNA of the CDR3 is TGTGCCAGCCAGACAGGGCAGGACACTGAAGCTTTCTTT. Encoded protein: CASQTGQDTEAFF. Looking up the rest from reference TRBV19 and TRBJ1-1 gives the full variable domain: DGGITQSPKYLFRKEGQNVTLSCEQNLNHDAMYWYRQDPGQGLRLIYYSQIVNDFQKGDIAEGYSVSREKKESFPLTVTSAQKNPTAFYLCASQTGQDTEAFFGQGTRLTVV.

The J gene is TRBJ2-7, the V gene TRBV9; 12 bases are shared with TRBD2. J was trimmed by 6 bases and V by 0 bases; bases with no gene match: 4. The CDR3 has 15 residues. Germline lookup yields CDR1 SGDLS and CDR2 YYNGEE. The CDR3 loop reads CASSVGASGGAEQYF. The CDR3 DNA follows: TGTGCCAGCAGCGTAGGTGCTAGCGGGGGGGCCGAGCAGTACTTC. Combining the CDR3 with reference TRBV9 and TRBJ2-7 gives the whole variable domain DSGVTQTPKHLITATGQRVTLRCSPRSGDLSVYWYQQSLDQGLQFLIQYYNGEERAKGNILERFSAQQFPDLHSELNLSSLELGDSALYFCASSVGASGGAEQYFGPGTRLTVT.

The V call is TRBV4-1, the J call TRBJ2-7; D possibly corresponds to TRBD1 (6 bases). The CDR3 has 15 residues. Between the trimmed V and J ends, which lost 3 bases and 1 base, there was a span of 13 bases. CDR1 and CDR2 (germline): MGHRA, YSYEKL. The CDR3 spells CASSQGAGGSYEQYF. Written as DNA, the CDR3 is TGCGCCAGCAGCCAGGGGGCTGGCGGTTCCTACGAGCAGTACTTC.

The chain is built from TRBV5-1 and TRBJ2-1, with 9 bases lining up with TRBD1. V shed 1 base and J 8 bases; nucleotides not matched to a gene: 1. The germline V gene encodes CDR1 SGHRS and CDR2 YFSETQ. This CDR3 has 13 residues. CDR3 DNA sequence: TGCGCCAGCAGCTTGAGACAGGGGGATGAGCAGTTCTTC. Translated, it gives CASSLRQGDEQFF. Together with reference TRBV5-1 and TRBJ2-1, the CDR3 gives the full variable domain: KAGVTQTPRYLIKTRGQQVTLSCSPISGHRSVSWYQQTPGQGLQFLFEYFSETQRNKGNFPGRFSGRQFSNSRSEMNVSTLELGDSALYLCASSLRQGDEQFFGPGTRLTVL.

The chain carries TRBV27 and TRBJ2-7; D remains ambiguous. V lost 5 bases, J lost 0 bases, and 11 bases lay in between. The CDR3 is made up of 14 amino acids. In germline, CDR1 is MNHEY, CDR2 SMNVEV (reference sequence). The CDR3 DNA reads as TGTGCCAGCAGTACAGATTTTAGCTCCTACGAGCAGTACTTC. Translation: CASSTDFSSYEQYF.

In nucleotides, the CDR3 is TGCGCCAGCAGCCAAGATACCCCCACTGAAGCTTTCTTT. The encoded protein is CASSQDTPTEAFF. The genes are TRBV4-3 and TRBJ1-1; D call uncertain. There are 13 residues in the CDR3. The V end was cut by 0 bases, the J end by 4 bases, with 6 bases between. Germline loops: CDR1 LGHNA, CDR2 YSLEER.

The genes are TRBV14 and TRBJ2-1; TRBD2 matches at 10 bases. CDR3 size: 15 residues. CDR1 is SGHDN, CDR2 FVKESK, per germline. The V and J ends lost 2 bases and 5 bases, in that order; junction bases with no gene match: 3. CDR3 loop: CASSQPSGGNNEQFF. CDR3 in DNA: TGTGCCAGCAGCCAACCTAGCGGGGGAAACAATGAGCAGTTCTTC.

V is TRBV9 and J is TRBJ2-5; maybe TRBD2 (7 bases). The CDR3 runs to 15 residues. Germline V CDR1 and CDR2: SGDLS, YYNGEE. With 6 bases removed from V and 1 base from J, the gap between germline ends came to 16 bases. The CDR3 sequence: CASTGGGGLQETQYF. CDR3 nucleotides: TGTGCCAGCACCGGGGGCGGGGGCCTCCAAGAGACCCAGTACTTC.